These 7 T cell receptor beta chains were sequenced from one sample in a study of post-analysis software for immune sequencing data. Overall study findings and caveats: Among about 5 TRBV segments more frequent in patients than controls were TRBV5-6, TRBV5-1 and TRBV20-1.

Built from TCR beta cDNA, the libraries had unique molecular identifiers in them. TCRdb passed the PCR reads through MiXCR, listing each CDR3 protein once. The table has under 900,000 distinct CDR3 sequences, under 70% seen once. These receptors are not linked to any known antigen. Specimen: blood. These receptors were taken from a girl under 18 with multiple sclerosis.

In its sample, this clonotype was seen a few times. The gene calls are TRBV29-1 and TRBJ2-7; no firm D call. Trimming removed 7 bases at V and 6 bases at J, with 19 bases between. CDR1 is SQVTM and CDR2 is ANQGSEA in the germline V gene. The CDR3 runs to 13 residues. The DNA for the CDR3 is TGCAGCGGGTCCGTGGGCCCCCGTGGCGAGCAGTACTTC. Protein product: CSGSVGPRGEQYF.

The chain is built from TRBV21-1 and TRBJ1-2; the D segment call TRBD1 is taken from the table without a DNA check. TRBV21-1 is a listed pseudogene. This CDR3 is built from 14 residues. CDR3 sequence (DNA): TGTGCCAGCAGTAGGGCGACAAAGAACTATGGCTACACCTTC. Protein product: CASSRATKNYGYTF.

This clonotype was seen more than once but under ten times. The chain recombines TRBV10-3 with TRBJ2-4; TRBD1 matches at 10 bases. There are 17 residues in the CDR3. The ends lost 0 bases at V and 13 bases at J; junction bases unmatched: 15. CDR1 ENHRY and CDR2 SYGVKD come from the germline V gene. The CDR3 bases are TGTGCCATCAGTGAGTCGAATCCGGGTCGACAGGGGGCAAAGCAGTACTTC. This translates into CAISESNPGRQGAKQYF.

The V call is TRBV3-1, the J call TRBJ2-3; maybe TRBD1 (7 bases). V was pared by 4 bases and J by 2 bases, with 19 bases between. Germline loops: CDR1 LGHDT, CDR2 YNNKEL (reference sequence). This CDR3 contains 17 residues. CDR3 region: CASSRIGGGASTDTQYF. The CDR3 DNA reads TGTGCCAGCAGCCGCATTGGAGGGGGCGCTTCCACAGATACGCAGTATTTT.

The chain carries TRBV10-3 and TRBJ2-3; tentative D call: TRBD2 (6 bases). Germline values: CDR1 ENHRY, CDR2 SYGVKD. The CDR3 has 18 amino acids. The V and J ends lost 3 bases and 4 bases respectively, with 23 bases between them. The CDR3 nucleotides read TGTGCCATCAGTGAAAGTAGCTATCGGGAGCGGCGGTCAGATACGCAGTATTTT. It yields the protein CAISESSYRERRSDTQYF.

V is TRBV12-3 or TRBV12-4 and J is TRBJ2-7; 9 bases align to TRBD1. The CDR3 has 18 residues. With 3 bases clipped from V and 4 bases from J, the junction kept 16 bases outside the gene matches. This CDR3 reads CASSFPVPGQGGPYEQYF. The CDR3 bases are TGTGCCAGCAGTTTCCCGGTTCCGGGACAGGGAGGGCCATACGAGCAGTACTTC.

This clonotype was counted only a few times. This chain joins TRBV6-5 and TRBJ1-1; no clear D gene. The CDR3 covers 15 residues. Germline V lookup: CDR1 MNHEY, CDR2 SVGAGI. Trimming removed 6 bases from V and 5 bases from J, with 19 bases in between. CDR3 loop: CASRTSRSLETEAFF. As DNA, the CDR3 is TGTGCCAGCAGAACATCTCGAAGTTTGGAAACTGAAGCTTTCTTT.